This T cell receptor beta chain emerged from a study of cytomegalovirus exposure and HLA in healthy donors. Study in general: Earlier, 200 million or so T cells were analyzed, and about 120 million unique TCR beta sequences were found among them. HLA-typed donors contributed around 85 million unique TCRs, which were held in an early data release.

PCR primers comprised 60 Vbeta and 13 Jbeta primers. The method was immunoSEQ multiplex PCR; TCRdb's version includes in-frame clones alone and lacks a portion of them. The sample carries some 150,000 clones, less than 90% recorded once. As to this clone: The antigen is undetermined.

Germline trimming cut 1 base from V and 3 bases from J; bases unmatched to any gene: 6. CDR1 GTSNPN and CDR2 SVGIG come from the germline V gene (reference sequence). CDR3 length equals 15 residues. The study, taken as a whole, reports: Researchers reported that three CMV-associated chains were confirmed in vitro as CMV antigen-specific.

The TCR comes from a man in his forties in good health and CMV-seronegative. Sequences were obtained from PBMCs. This chain connects TRBV30 to TRBJ2-1; 7 nucleotides agree with TRBD1. CDR3 DNA sequence: TGTGCCTGGAGTGCCGGGACAGCGAGCTACAATGAGCAGTTCTTC. Encoded protein: CAWSAGTASYNEQFF.